This paragraph reports one T cell receptor beta chain. Its antigen is unidentified. The data were produced by immunoSEQ multiplex PCR, yet TCRdb's version contains in-frame clones alone and is incomplete. This sample has around 170,000 clones, with about nine tenths found just once. The data originate from a study of T cell responses to AZD1222 COVID-19 vaccine. Findings of the study overall: As reported, nearly half of all spike-specific TCRs target variant regions that are unmutated. CD4 TCRs covered the whole spike, strongest at regions 160-218 and 743-854.

The specimen was peripheral blood, collected 28 days after the second AZD1222 dose. This clonotype originated in an adult who received the AZD1222 COVID-19 vaccine.

The CDR3 is CASSPGTGDGNTIYF. The CDR3 bases are TGTGCCAGCAGCCCTGGGACAGGGGACGGAAACACCATATATTTT. V and J are TRBV7-9 and TRBJ1-3; 10 nucleotides align to TRBD1. Per germline, CDR1 SEHNR and CDR2 FQNEAQ (reference sequence). The CDR3 has 15 amino acids. Trimming took 5 bases from V and 4 from J; bases not matched to a gene: 5.